The rows below give T cell receptor beta chains drawn from one sample of a study of glioma-infiltrating T cells after dendritic cell vaccination. Only in-frame clones appear in the TCRdb table, and some are missing; sequencing was by immunoSEQ multiplex PCR. The table includes 80,000 to 100,000 clones, 75% to 90% detected once. The source material was blood, sampled after dendritic cell vaccination. These TCRs come from a human donor with glioblastoma. Each CDR3 is given with its conserved first and last residue. A D gene is named only where the DNA matches it firmly. Only part of the rows carry a size: once, few, many, or a class if the clone is expanded.

D gene	clone size	V gene	J gene	CDR3 DNA	CDR3 protein
TRBD2	.	TRBV2	TRBJ2-3	TGTGCCAGCAGTTGGAATAGCGGGGGGGGCACAGATACGCAGTATTTT	CASSWNSGGGTDTQYF
TRBD2	.	TRBV6-1	TRBJ2-1	TGTGCCAGCATGGGACTAGCGGGAACTGAGCAGTTCTTC	CASMGLAGTEQFF
TRBD2	few	TRBV7-8	TRBJ2-7	TGTGCCAGCAGCTTAAGCCAGCGGGAGGCGATTTCCTACGAGCAGTACTTC	CASSLSQREAISYEQYF
.	.	TRBV19	TRBJ1-2	TGTGCCAGTAGTATAGTACAGGAAAGCGTCGGTGGCTACACCTTC	CASSIVQESVGGYTF
TRBD1	.	TRBV7-6	TRBJ2-1	TGTGCCAGCAGCCACACCGGGACAGGGGCAGGCGAGCAGTTCTTC	CASSHTGTGAGEQFF
TRBD2	few	TRBV11-2	TRBJ2-5	TGTGCCAGCAGCTTAGGTGTAGCGGGGATACAAGAGACCCAGTACTTC	CASSLGVAGIQETQYF
TRBD1	.	TRBV7-3	TRBJ2-3	TGTGCCAGCAGCTTGCAGGGGGGCACAGATACGCAGTATTTT	CASSLQGGTDTQYF
TRBD1	few	TRBV11-3	TRBJ2-2	TGTGCCAGCAGCATAGGACAGGGGGCGGCCCAGAACACCGGGGAGCTGTTTTTT	CASSIGQGAAQNTGELFF
TRBD1	.	TRBV18	TRBJ2-2	TGTGCCAGCTCACGTCTACCTACGGACAGGGTTAAAGGCGGGGAGCTGTTTTTT	CASSRLPTDRVKGGELFF
.	.	TRBV28	TRBJ2-7	TGTGCCAGCAGTTCGGGTTACGAGCAGTACTTC	CASSSGYEQYF
TRBD2	.	TRBV23-1	TRBJ2-7	TGCGCCAGCAGCCCGCAAGCTGGACTAGTCGGCTACGAGCAGTACTTC	CASSPQAGLVGYEQYF
TRBD1	.	TRBV10-1	TRBJ2-1	TGCGCCAGCAACTCATACAGGGGCAATGAGCAGTTCTTC	CASNSYRGNEQFF
TRBD2	.	TRBV28	TRBJ2-7	TGTGCCAGCAGGTTTAGCGGGAGGTACGAGCAGTACTTC	CASRFSGRYEQYF
.	.	TRBV7-3	TRBJ1-1	TGTGCCAGCAGCACGGGGGAGAACACTGAAGCTTTCTTT	CASSTGENTEAFF
TRBD1	.	TRBV5-1	TRBJ2-7	TGCGCCAGCAGCTCACGGACAGGGGGAGGAAATCGGCAGTACTTC	CASSSRTGGGNRQYF
TRBD2	.	TRBV19	TRBJ2-5	TGTGCCAGTAGTTTCCGGGCGGGGGGAACCCAAGAGACCCAGTACTTC	CASSFRAGGTQETQYF